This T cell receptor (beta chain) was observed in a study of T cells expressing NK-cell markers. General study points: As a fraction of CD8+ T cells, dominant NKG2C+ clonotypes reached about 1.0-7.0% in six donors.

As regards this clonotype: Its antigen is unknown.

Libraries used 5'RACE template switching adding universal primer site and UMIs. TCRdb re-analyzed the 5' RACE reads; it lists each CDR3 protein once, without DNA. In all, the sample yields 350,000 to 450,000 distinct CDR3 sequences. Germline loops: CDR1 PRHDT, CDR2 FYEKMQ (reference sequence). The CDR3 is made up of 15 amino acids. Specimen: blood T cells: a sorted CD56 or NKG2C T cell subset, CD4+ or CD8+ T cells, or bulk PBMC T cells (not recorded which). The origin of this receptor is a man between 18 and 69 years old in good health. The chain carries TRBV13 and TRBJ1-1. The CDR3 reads CASSFRDRQNTEAFF.